The TCR beta chain under discussion was sequenced for a study of T-cell memory formation after mild COVID-19. Study overall: In these data, TCR clusters were largely donor specific.

General study points: In pre-infection memory, a portion of responding clones appeared, which suggested that cross-reactive memory joined.

Between the trimmed V and J ends, which lost 6 bases and 10 bases, there was a span of 16 bases. The CDR3 loop spans 13 amino acids. Germline assignment: CDR1 SGHDN and CDR2 FVKESK. TCRdb re-called the 5' RACE reads with MiXCR, one entry per CDR3 protein. The sample consists of approximately 260,000 distinct CDR3 sequences, 16% of them appearing once. The table lists this clonotype with a few counts. Its matching antigen is unknown. Sequencing was performed on PBMCs or a T cell subset sorted from them (not recorded which). The chain is built from TRBV14 and TRBJ2-1; maybe TRBD2 (5 bases). The receptor comes from a man between 18 and 29 years old who had mild COVID-19 (a few samples of this study predate the infection). Cell type and time point are not known. The CDR3 DNA reads TGTGCCAGCAGTCCCGACTACGCCCTGGAGCAGTTCTTC. Translated, it gives CASSPDYALEQFF.